These 2 T cell receptor beta chains came from one sample sequenced in a study of blood T cell repertoires in COVID-19. Clones were sequenced by immunoSEQ multiplex PCR, and TCRdb holds only the in-frame ones, with some missing. The table shows around 90,000 clones, with about 90% occurring only once. The sample taken for sequencing was peripheral blood. The receptors were sampled from a man aged 50 to 59 with COVID-19, enrolled during active disease.

This chain connects TRBV30 to TRBJ1-2, with 7 bases fitting TRBD1. Germline values: CDR1 GTSNPN, CDR2 SVGIG (reference sequence). Trimming at V came to 5 bases and at J to 0 bases, leaving 9 bases not matched to a gene. The CDR3 covers 15 residues. The CDR3 loop reads CAWWLRDRSNYGYTF. CDR3 DNA: TGTGCCTGGTGGCTCCGGGACAGATCTAACTATGGCTACACCTTC. The variable domain in full, completed from reference TRBV30 and TRBJ1-2, reads SQTIHQWPATLVQPVGSPLSLECTVEGTSNPNLYWYRQAAGRGLQLLFYSVGIGQISSEVPQNLSASRPQDRQFILSSKKLLLSDSGFYLCAWWLRDRSNYGYTFGSGTRLTVV.

The chain carries TRBV4-1 and TRBJ2-1; perhaps TRBD2 as D (6 bases). The CDR3 totals 11 residues. Per the germline V gene, CDR1 is MGHRA and CDR2 is YSYEKL. Trimming left V 6 bases short and J 7 bases short, with 7 bases between. The CDR3 region is CASRGGNEQFF. Here the CDR3 DNA reads TGCGCCAGCAGAGGAGGGAATGAGCAGTTCTTC.